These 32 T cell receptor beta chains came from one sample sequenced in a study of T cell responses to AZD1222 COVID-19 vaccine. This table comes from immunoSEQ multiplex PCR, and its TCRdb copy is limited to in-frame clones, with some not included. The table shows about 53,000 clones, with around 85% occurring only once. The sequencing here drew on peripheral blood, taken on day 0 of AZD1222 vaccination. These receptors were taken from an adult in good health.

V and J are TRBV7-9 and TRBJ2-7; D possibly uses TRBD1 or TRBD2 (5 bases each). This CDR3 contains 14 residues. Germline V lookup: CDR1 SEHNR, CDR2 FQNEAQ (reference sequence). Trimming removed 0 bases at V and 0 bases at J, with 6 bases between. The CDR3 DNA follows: TGTGCCAGCAGCTTAGCCGGGACCTCCTACGAGCAGTACTTC. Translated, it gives CASSLAGTSYEQYF. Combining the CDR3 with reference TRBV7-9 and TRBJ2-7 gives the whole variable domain DTGVSQNPRHKITKRGQNVTFRCDPISEHNRLYWYRQTLGQGPEFLTYFQNEAQLEKSRLLSDRFSAERPKGSFSTLEIQRTEQGDSAMYLCASSLAGTSYEQYFGPGTRLTVT.

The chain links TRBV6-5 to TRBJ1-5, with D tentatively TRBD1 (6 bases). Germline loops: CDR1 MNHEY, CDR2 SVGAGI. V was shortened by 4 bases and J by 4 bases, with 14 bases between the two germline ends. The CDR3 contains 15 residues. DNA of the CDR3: TGTGCCAGCAGTTTGGGGACAATGGGAAATCAGCCCCAGCATTTT. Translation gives CASSLGTMGNQPQHF.

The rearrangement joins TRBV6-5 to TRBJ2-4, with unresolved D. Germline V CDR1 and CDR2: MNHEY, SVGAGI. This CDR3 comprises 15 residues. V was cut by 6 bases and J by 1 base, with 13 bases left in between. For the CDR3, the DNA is TGTGCCAGCAGGGATTTAGGTCCCGCCAAAAACATTCAGTACTTC. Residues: CASRDLGPAKNIQYF.

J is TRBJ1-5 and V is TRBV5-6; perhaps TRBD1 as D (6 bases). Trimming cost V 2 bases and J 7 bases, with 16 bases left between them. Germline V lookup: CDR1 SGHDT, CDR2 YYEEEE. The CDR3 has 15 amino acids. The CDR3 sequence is CASSLRTGPRQPQHF. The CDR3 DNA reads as TGTGCCAGCAGCTTACGAACAGGGCCCCGGCAGCCCCAGCATTTT.

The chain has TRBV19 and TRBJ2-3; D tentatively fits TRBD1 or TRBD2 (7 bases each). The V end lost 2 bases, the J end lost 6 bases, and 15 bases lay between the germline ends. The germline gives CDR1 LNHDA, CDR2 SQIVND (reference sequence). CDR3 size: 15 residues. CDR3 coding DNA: TGTGCCAGTAGTATAATGGCAGGGGGGGAGGATACGCAGTATTTT. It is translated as CASSIMAGGEDTQYF.

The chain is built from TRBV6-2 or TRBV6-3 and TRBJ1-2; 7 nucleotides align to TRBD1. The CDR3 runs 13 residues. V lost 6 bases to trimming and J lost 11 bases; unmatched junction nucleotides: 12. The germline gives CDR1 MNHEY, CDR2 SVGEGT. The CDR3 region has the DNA TGTGCCAGCAGCCGCGGGGACAGCTCGCTATACACCTTC. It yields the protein CASSRGDSSLYTF.

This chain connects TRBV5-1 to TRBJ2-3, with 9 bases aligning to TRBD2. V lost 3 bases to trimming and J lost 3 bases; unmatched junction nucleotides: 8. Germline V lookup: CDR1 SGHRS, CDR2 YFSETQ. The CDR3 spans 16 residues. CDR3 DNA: TGCGCCAGCAGCTCAGGCTATGCGGGAGGGACAGATACGCAGTATTTT. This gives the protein CASSSGYAGGTDTQYF.

CDR3 sequence: CASSDHASNTEAFF. Written as DNA, the CDR3 is TGTGCCAGCAGTGATCACGCATCGAACACTGAAGCTTTCTTT. This chain uses TRBV2 with TRBJ1-1; no clear D gene. This CDR3 has 14 residues. Germline V gene sequence: CDR1 SNHLY, CDR2 FYNNEI. V was cut by 3 bases and J by 1 base, with 9 bases left in between.

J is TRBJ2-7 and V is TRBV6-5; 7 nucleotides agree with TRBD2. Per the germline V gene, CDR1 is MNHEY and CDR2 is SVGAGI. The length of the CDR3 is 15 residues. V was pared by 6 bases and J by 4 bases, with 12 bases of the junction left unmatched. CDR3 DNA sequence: TGTGCCAGCAGGCGGGGGTCCAGCGGGGATTACGAGCAGTACTTC. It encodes CASRRGSSGDYEQYF.

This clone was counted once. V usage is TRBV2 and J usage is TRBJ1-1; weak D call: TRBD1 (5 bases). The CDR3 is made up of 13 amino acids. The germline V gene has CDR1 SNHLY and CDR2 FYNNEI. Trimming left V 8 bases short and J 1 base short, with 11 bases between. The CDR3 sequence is CASHPDRNTEAFF. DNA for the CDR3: TGTGCCAGCCACCCAGACAGGAACACTGAAGCTTTCTTT.

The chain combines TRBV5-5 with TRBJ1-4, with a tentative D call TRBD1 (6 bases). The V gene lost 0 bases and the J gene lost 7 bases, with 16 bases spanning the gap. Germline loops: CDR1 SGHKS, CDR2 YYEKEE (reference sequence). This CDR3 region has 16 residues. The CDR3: CASSLETGGAGEKLFF. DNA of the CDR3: TGTGCCAGCAGCTTGGAAACGGGGGGCGCGGGTGAAAAACTGTTTTTT.

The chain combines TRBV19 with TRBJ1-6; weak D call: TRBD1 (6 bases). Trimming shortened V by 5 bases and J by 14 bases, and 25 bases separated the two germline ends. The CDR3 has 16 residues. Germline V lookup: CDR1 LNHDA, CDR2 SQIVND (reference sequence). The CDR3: CASSYQDSPRNGALHF. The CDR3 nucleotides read TGTGCCAGTAGTTATCAGGACAGCCCGAGAAATGGGGCCCTCCACTTT.

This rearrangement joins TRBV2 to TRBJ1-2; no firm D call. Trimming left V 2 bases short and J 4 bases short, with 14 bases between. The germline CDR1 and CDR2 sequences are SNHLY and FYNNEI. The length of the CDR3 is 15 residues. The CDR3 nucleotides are TGTGCCAGCAGTGAAAGCGGGCTTCGAGTCTATGGCTACACCTTC. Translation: CASSESGLRVYGYTF.

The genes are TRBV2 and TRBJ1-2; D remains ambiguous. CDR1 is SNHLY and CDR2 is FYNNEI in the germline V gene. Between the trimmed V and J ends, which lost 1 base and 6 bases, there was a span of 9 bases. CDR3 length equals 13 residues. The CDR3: CASSEGETHGYTF. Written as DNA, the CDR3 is TGTGCCAGCAGTGAAGGGGAGACCCATGGCTACACCTTC.

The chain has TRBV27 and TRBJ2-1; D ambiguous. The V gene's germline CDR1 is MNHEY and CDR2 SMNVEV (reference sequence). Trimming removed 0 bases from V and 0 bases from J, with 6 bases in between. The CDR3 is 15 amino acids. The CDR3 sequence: CASSLSSPSYNEQFF. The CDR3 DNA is TGTGCCAGCAGTTTATCTAGCCCCTCCTACAATGAGCAGTTCTTC.

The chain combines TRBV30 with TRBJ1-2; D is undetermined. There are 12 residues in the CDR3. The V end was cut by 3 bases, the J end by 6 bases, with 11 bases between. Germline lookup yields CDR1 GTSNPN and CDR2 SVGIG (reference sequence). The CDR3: CAWSARGDGYTF. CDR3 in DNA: TGTGCCTGGAGCGCCCGAGGCGATGGCTACACCTTC.

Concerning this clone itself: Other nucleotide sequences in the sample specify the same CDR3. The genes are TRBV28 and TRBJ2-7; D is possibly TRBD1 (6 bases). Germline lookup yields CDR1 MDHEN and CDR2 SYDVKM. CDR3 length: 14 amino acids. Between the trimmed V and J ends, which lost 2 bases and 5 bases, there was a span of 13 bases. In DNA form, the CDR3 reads TGTGCCAGCAGTTTACCCAATCGACAGGACGAGCAGTACTTC. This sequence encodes CASSLPNRQDEQYF. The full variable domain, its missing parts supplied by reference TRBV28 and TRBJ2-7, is DVKVTQSSRYLVKRTGEKVFLECVQDMDHENMFWYRQDPGLGLRLIYFSYDVKMKEKGDIPEGYSVSREKKERFSLILESASTNQTSMYLCASSLPNRQDEQYFGPGTRLTVT.

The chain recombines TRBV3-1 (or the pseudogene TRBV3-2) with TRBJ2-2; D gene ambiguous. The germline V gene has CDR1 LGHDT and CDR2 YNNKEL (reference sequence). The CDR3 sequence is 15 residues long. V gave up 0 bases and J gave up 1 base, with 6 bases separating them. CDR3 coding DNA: TGTGCCAGCAGCCAAGAGCAAGTGAACACCGGGGAGCTGTTTTTT. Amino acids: CASSQEQVNTGELFF.

CDR3 region: CASSEQGERGANVLTF. The CDR3 DNA sequence: TGTGCCAGCAGCGAACAGGGGGAGCGTGGGGCCAACGTCCTGACTTTC. The J gene is TRBJ2-6, the V gene TRBV7-2; 8 bases map to TRBD1. The germline V gene encodes CDR1 SGHTA and CDR2 FQGNSA. Trimming at V came to 5 bases and at J to 3 bases, leaving 6 bases not matched to a gene. The CDR3 has 16 amino acids.

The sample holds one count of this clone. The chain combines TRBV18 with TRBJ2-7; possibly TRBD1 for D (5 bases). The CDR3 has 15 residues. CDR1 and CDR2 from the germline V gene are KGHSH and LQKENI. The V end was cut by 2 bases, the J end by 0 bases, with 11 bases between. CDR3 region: CASSPLDSLSYEQYF. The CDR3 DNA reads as TGTGCCAGCTCACCATTAGACAGCCTCTCCTACGAGCAGTACTTC.

CDR3 coding DNA: TGCGCCAGCAGTAGGGGTCCTGCCAGGGAGGAGACCCAGTACTTC. As protein: CASSRGPAREETQYF. V usage is TRBV5-1 and J usage is TRBJ2-5; possibly TRBD1 or TRBD2 for D (5 bases each). The CDR3 sequence is 15 residues long. Germline V gene lookup returns CDR1 SGHRS and CDR2 YFSETQ. The V end was cut by 5 bases, the J end by 5 bases, with 19 bases between.

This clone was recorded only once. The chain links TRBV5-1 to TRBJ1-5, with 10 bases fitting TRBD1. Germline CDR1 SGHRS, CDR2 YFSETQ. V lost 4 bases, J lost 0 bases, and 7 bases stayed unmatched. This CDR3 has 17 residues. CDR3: CASSLGQGPYSNQPQHF. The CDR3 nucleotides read TGCGCCAGCAGCCTGGGACAGGGGCCCTATAGCAATCAGCCCCAGCATTTT.

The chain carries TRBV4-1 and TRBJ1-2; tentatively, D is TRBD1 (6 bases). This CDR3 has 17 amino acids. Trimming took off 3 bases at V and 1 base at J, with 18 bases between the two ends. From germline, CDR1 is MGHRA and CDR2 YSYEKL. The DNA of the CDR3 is TGCGCCAGCAGCCACCCTCTGACAGGACCCCTTAACTATGGCTACACCTTC. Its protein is CASSHPLTGPLNYGYTF.

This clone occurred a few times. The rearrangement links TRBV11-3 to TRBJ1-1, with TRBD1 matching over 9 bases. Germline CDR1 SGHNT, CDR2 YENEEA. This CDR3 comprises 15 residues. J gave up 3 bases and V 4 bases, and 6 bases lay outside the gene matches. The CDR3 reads CASSSDRGTDTEAFF. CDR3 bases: TGTGCCAGCAGCTCCGACAGGGGGACGGACACTGAAGCTTTCTTT.

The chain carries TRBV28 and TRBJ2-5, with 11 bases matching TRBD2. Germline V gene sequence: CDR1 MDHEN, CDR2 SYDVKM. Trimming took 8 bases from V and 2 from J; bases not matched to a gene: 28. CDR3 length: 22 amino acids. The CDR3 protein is CASYPQSLSGLAGGLGQETQYF. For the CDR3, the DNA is TGTGCCAGCTATCCCCAAAGTTTGTCCGGGCTAGCGGGAGGTTTAGGTCAAGAGACCCAGTACTTC.

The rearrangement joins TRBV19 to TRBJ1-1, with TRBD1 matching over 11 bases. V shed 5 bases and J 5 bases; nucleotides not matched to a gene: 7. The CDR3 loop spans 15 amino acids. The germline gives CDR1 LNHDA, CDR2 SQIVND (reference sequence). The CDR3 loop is CASSPGGQGATEAFF. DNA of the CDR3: TGTGCCAGTAGTCCCGGTGGACAGGGGGCTACTGAAGCTTTCTTT.

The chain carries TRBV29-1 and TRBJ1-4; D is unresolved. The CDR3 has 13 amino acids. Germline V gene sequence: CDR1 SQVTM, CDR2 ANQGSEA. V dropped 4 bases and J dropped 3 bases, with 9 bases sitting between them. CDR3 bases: TGCAGCGTTGTTGGGCAGGCTAATGAAAAACTGTTTTTT. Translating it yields CSVVGQANEKLFF.

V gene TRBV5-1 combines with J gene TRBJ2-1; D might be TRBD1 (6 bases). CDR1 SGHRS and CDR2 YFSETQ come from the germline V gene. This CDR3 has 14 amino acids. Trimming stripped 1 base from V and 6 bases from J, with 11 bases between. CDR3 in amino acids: CASSLFQGLNEQFF. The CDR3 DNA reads TGCGCCAGCAGCTTGTTCCAGGGGCTCAATGAGCAGTTCTTC.

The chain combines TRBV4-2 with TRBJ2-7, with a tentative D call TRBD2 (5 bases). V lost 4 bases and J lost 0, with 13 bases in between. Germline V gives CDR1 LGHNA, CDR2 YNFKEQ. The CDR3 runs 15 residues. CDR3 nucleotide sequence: TGTGCCAGCAGCCGGACCTACACTAGCTCCTACGAGCAGTACTTC. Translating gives CASSRTYTSSYEQYF.

The CDR3 DNA follows: TGTGCCAGTAACCCGGTGGGGACAGGGAATGAGTATGGCTACACCTTC. It translates to CASNPVGTGNEYGYTF. V gene TRBV19 combines with J gene TRBJ1-2; 9 bases match TRBD1. CDR3 length: 16 amino acids. Germline values: CDR1 LNHDA, CDR2 SQIVND (reference sequence). V lost 7 bases to trimming and J lost 5 bases; unmatched junction nucleotides: 14.

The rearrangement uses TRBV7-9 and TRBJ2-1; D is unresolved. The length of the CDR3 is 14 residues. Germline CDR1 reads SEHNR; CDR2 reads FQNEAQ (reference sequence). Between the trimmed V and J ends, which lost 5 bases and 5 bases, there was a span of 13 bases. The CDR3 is CASSPPWGNNEQFF. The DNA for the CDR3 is TGTGCCAGCAGCCCACCTTGGGGTAACAATGAGCAGTTCTTC.

Written as DNA, the CDR3 is TGTGCCAGCAGCTCTCGGGACAGAGCTACCGGGGAGCTGTTTTTT. Protein product: CASSSRDRATGELFF. This sequence joins TRBV7-9 and TRBJ2-2; 7 bases match TRBD1. The CDR3 has 15 amino acids. The germline gives CDR1 SEHNR, CDR2 FQNEAQ (reference sequence). After removal of 4 bases from V and 5 bases from J, the junction contained 7 bases not matched to a gene.